A selection of T cell receptor beta chains follows, all from one sample in a study of blood T cell repertoires in COVID-19. Sequencing was performed with immunoSEQ multiplex PCR; in TCRdb, only in-frame clones are kept and a portion is missing. The data show roughly 280,000 clones, about 86% seen once. The sample comprised peripheral blood. The origin of the receptors is a man between 18 and 35 years old with active or convalescent COVID-19. The CDR3 runs from the conserved cysteine through the conserved F or W. The order of the fields is V gene, clone size, J gene, D gene, CDR3 DNA, CDR3 protein. The D gene is left open where the match is weak. Only some rows state a clone size, as once, few, many or a class for expanded clones.

>TRBV6-5|once|TRBJ2-7|TRBD1
TGTGCCACCGAGGGGACAGGGGTTAGCTACGAGCAGTACTTC
CATEGTGVSYEQYF
>TRBV12-3/TRBV12-4|NA|TRBJ1-1|NA
TGTGCCAGCTTCACAAGGACAGATGAAGCTTTCTTT
CASFTRTDEAFF
>TRBV28|NA|TRBJ1-3|NA
TGTGCCAGCAATGAAGGGGGCTCTGGAAACACCATATATTTT
CASNEGGSGNTIYF
>TRBV11-3|NA|TRBJ2-1|TRBD2
TGTGCCAGCAGCTCTCCCGGGGCGGGAGCTGCCAATGAGCAGTTCTTC
CASSSPGAGAANEQFF
>TRBV19|NA|TRBJ1-2|NA
TGTGCCAGTACCGAACAGGGAGGGATTAGATATGGCTACACCTTC
CASTEQGGIRYGYTF
>TRBV19|NA|TRBJ2-2|NA
TGTGCCAGTCCCGGGGGATCCGGGGAGCTGTTTTTT
CASPGGSGELFF
>TRBV6-2/TRBV6-3|NA|TRBJ2-3|NA
TGTGCCAGCAGTTACTCGAACTTGGGCAACCCAGATACGCAGTATTTT
CASSYSNLGNPDTQYF
>TRBV5-1|NA|TRBJ2-1|NA
TGCGCCAGCAGCTTCGCTACAGCAAATGAGCAGTTCTTC
CASSFATANEQFF
>TRBV5-1|NA|TRBJ2-7|TRBD2
TGCGCCAGCAGCATAAGGACTAGCGGGATTCCCTACGAGCAGTACTTC
CASSIRTSGIPYEQYF
>TRBV5-5|few|TRBJ1-4|NA
TGTGCCAGCAGCTTGGGGGGGCACGGTGAAAAACTGTTTTTT
CASSLGGHGEKLFF
>TRBV28|NA|TRBJ1-2|NA
TGTGCCAGCCGTTTAACAGCCGCTAACTATGGCTACACCTTC
CASRLTAANYGYTF
>TRBV27|NA|TRBJ1-2|TRBD1
TGTGCCAGCAGTTTAAAAGGGACAGGAAACGGTGGCTACACCTTC
CASSLKGTGNGGYTF
>TRBV4-1|NA|TRBJ1-4|NA
TGCGCCAGCAGCCAGGCGGCCGTCGGAAAACTGTTTTTT
CASSQAAVGKLFF
>TRBV4-1|NA|TRBJ2-3|TRBD2
TGCGCCAGCAGCCAAGGTTCCCCCGGGGGGGGGCGCACAGATACGCAGTATTTT
CASSQGSPGGGRTDTQYF
>TRBV6-1|NA|TRBJ2-2|NA
TGTGCCAGCAGTGAAGTCTACGGGGAGCTGTTTTTT
CASSEVYGELFF
>TRBV7-9|NA|TRBJ2-7|NA
TGTGCCAGCAGCTGGGGAGGACCAGGTACCTACGAGCAGTACTTC
CASSWGGPGTYEQYF
>TRBV28|NA|TRBJ2-7|NA
TGTGCCAGCAGTTTTTTAACCTACGAGCAGTACTTC
CASSFLTYEQYF
>TRBV11-2|NA|TRBJ2-5|NA
TGTGCCAGCAGCTGGGCCCCCGGGACAGCGGGAGACGAAGAGACCCAGTACTTC
CASSWAPGTAGDEETQYF
>TRBV6-5|NA|TRBJ1-5|NA
TGTGCCAGCAGTCCAATGGGGGCAGGCAATCAGCCCCAGCATTTT
CASSPMGAGNQPQHF
>TRBV19|few|TRBJ1-2|NA
TGTGCCAGTAGTAATGGTGGACAGCTATGGGGTGGCTACACCTTC
CASSNGGQLWGGYTF
>TRBV7-2|NA|TRBJ2-1|TRBD1
TGTGCCAGCGGAGACAGGGCGGTGGGTTACAATGAGCAGTTCTTC
CASGDRAVGYNEQFF
>TRBV5-1|NA|TRBJ2-3|TRBD2
TGCGCCAGCAGCTTGGTACTAGCGGCCTCCGCAGATACGCAGTATTTT
CASSLVLAASADTQYF
>TRBV6-2/TRBV6-3|NA|TRBJ2-1|NA
TGTGCCAGCAGTTACTCGTCAGGGCCCAGGGATGAGCAGTTCTTC
CASSYSSGPRDEQFF
>TRBV12-5|NA|TRBJ1-3|TRBD1
TGTGCTAGTGGTTCACGGACAGGGGACGACGGTGGAAACACCATATATTTT
CASGSRTGDDGGNTIYF
>TRBV6-5|NA|TRBJ2-7|NA
TGTGCCAGCAGTCCCTTCACAGGAGTTTCCTACGAGCAGTACTTC
CASSPFTGVSYEQYF
>TRBV4-3|NA|TRBJ2-1|TRBD2
TGCGCCAGCAGCCAGGACAGCGGGAGTTACAATGAGCAGTTCTTC
CASSQDSGSYNEQFF
>TRBV3-1/TRBV3-2|NA|TRBJ1-2|NA
TGTGCCAGCAGCCTTGACAGGAACTATGGCTACACCTTC
CASSLDRNYGYTF
>TRBV30|NA|TRBJ2-1|NA
TGTGCCTGGACCTTCGGTCACAATGAGCAGTTCTTC
CAWTFGHNEQFF
>TRBV29-1|NA|TRBJ2-7|NA
TGCAGCGTTGACTCAGGGAGGTACGAGCAGTACTTC
CSVDSGRYEQYF
>TRBV2|NA|TRBJ1-4|NA
TGTGCCAGCAGAAGCTACAGTTACGAAAAACTGTTTTTT
CASRSYSYEKLFF
>TRBV18|few|TRBJ2-2|NA
TGTGCCAGCTCACCAGGGATGGTGGGGACGGGGGAACGGACCGGGGAGCTGTTTTTT
CASSPGMVGTGERTGELFF
>TRBV5-1|NA|TRBJ1-1|NA
TGCGCCAGCAGCACTCAGGGGCGAGCCCTGAACACTGAAGCTTTCTTT
CASSTQGRALNTEAFF
>TRBV19|once|TRBJ2-7|NA
TGTGCCAGTAGTAAGACCGGGTGGGACGAGCAGTACTTC
CASSKTGWDEQYF
>TRBV2|NA|TRBJ2-7|NA
TGTGCCAGCAGAGCGGACAGCTACGAGCAGTACTTC
CASRADSYEQYF
>TRBV7-9|NA|TRBJ1-1|TRBD1
TGTGCCAGCAGACCAGGGGGGCCTACTGAAGCTTTCTTT
CASRPGGPTEAFF
>TRBV5-1|NA|TRBJ2-1|TRBD2
TGCGCCAGCACTCCCGCCGGCCTAGCGGTCTACAATGAGCAGTTCTTC
CASTPAGLAVYNEQFF
>TRBV9|NA|TRBJ2-2|TRBD2
TGTGCCAGCAGCGACCCTAGCGGGGCGAACACCGGGGAGCTGTTTTTT
CASSDPSGANTGELFF
>TRBV6-5|NA|TRBJ2-7|TRBD2
TGTGCCAGCAGTTACTCCGGGACTAGTATCTACGAGCAGTACTTC
CASSYSGTSIYEQYF
>TRBV19|NA|TRBJ2-4|NA
TGTGCCAGTAGGCTCCTGACAGGAAACATTCAGTACTTC
CASRLLTGNIQYF
>TRBV5-1|NA|TRBJ1-1|NA
TGCGCCAGCAGACCCCCCAGGGAAGAATCTGAAGCTTTCTTT
CASRPPREESEAFF
>TRBV24-1|NA|TRBJ2-7|TRBD1
TGTGCCACCAGTGAGCCGGGACAGGGAATCCACGAGCAGTACTTC
CATSEPGQGIHEQYF
>TRBV18|once|TRBJ2-7|NA
TGTGCCAGCTCACCATCCGACAGGCCAGAGCAGTACTTC
CASSPSDRPEQYF
>TRBV5-4|NA|TRBJ2-3|TRBD2
TGTGCCAGCAGCCCTCCCAGCGGGAGGGCTCTCACAGATACGCAGTATTTT
CASSPPSGRALTDTQYF
>TRBV27|NA|TRBJ1-1|NA
TGTGCCAGCAAAGGGGATGGTCCTGAAGCTTTCTTT
CASKGDGPEAFF
>TRBV7-9|NA|TRBJ1-5|TRBD1
TGTGCCAGCAGGGGGATTGCGGACAGGGAACATTTT
CASRGIADREHF
>TRBV28|NA|TRBJ1-1|TRBD1
TGTGCCAGCAGTCCCCCCCGGATAGGGGGCCCTGAAGCTTTCTTT
CASSPPRIGGPEAFF
>TRBV29-1|NA|TRBJ2-1|TRBD2
TGCAGCGTTTCAGGGACTAGCGGGACACCTCCGTTCTTC
CSVSGTSGTPPFF